This TCR beta chain was profiled in a study of T cells in Graves' hyperthyroidism and ophthalmopathy. This clonotype was counted between two and nine times. RNA transcripts served as the template for amplifying TCR beta CDR3 regions. TCR CDR3 regions were first amplified by RT-PCR with HTBI primers. TCRdb redid the calling of the multiplex PCR reads with MiXCR, one entry per CDR3 protein. The table has nearly 600,000 distinct CDR3 sequences, approximately 14% seen once. Patients were aged 18 to 65, had disease duration under 2 months, and had newly diagnosed hyperthyroidism. Uncontrolled infections, other autoimmune diseases, pregnancy or lactation led to exclusion of patients. The diagnoses drew upon clinical symptoms, serum thyroxine and TRAb, thyroid ultrasound and orbital computed tomography. The source of this sequence is a woman in her twenties or thirties with Graves' hyperthyroidism that later progressed to Graves' ophthalmopathy. The sequenced sample consisted of blood.

The CDR3 region has the DNA TGCAGTGCTAGCTCGACAGGGGAGGTTCAGCCCCAGCATTTT. Protein product: CSASSTGEVQPQHF. The chain carries TRBV20-1 and TRBJ1-5; 8 bases are shared with TRBD1. Germline CDR1 is DFQATT and CDR2 is SNEGSKA (reference sequence). V lost 3 bases to trimming and J lost 6 bases; unmatched junction nucleotides: 7. This CDR3 has 14 amino acids.